This T cell receptor (beta chain) was documented in a study of T cell repertoires in cytomegalovirus infection. TCRdb ran MiXCR on the reads and lists one entry per CDR3 protein. The profile shows 650,000 to 900,000 distinct CDR3 sequences, about 28% of them singletons. In its sample, this clonotype was seen many times. Its specificity is not known. In germline, CDR1 is SEHNR, CDR2 FQNEAQ (reference sequence). Trimming removed 8 bases from V and 2 bases from J, with 12 bases in between. This CDR3 contains 13 residues. The rearrangement joins TRBV7-9 to TRBJ2-5; D is unclear. This TCR came from a human donor in good health (CMV status not recorded). Some clones in this sample may be carry-over from other donors' samples. Material: cultured CD8+ T cells from PBMCs, obtained from culture after CMV antigen stimulation. CDR3: CASGWAPQETQYF. The CDR3 region has the DNA TGTGCCAGCGGTTGGGCCCCACAAGAGACCCAGTACTTC.